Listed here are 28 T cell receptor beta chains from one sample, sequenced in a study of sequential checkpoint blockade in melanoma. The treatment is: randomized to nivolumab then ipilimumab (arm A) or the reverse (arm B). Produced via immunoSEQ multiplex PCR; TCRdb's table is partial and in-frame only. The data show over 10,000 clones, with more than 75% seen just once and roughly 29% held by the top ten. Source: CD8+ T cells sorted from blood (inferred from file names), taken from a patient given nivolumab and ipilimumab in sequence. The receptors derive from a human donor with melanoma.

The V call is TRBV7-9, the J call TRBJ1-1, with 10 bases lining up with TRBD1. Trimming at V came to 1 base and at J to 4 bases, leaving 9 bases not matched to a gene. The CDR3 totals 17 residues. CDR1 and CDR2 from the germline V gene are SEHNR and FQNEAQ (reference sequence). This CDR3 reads CASSLGGTGEEATEAFF. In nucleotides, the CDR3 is TGTGCCAGCAGCTTAGGAGGGACAGGGGAGGAGGCCACTGAAGCTTTCTTT.

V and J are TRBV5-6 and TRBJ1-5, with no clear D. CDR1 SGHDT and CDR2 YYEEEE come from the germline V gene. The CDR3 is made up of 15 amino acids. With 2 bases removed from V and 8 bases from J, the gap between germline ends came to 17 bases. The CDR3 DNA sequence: TGTGCCAGCAGCTTAGGACGGGGTCCTTCGGAGCCCCAGCATTTT. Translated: CASSLGRGPSEPQHF.

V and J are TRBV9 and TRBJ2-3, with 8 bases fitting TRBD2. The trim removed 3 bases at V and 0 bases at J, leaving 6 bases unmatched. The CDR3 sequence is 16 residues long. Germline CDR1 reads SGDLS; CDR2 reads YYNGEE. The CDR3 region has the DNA TGTGCCAGCAGCGCCGCCGGGGGGGCAAGCACAGATACGCAGTATTTT. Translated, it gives CASSAAGGASTDTQYF.

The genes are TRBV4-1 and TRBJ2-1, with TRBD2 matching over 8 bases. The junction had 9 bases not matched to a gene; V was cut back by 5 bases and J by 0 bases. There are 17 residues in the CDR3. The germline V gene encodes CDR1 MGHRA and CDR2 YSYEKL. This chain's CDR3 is CASSVIAGPNSYNEQFF. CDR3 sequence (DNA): TGCGCCAGCAGCGTAATAGCGGGACCCAACTCCTACAATGAGCAGTTCTTC.

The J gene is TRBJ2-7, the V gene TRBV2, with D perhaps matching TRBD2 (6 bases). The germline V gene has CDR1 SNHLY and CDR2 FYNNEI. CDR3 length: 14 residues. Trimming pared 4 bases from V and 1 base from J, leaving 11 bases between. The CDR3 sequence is CASSGGGGSYEQYF. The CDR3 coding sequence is TGTGCCAGCAGTGGGGGTGGGGGGTCCTACGAGCAGTACTTC.

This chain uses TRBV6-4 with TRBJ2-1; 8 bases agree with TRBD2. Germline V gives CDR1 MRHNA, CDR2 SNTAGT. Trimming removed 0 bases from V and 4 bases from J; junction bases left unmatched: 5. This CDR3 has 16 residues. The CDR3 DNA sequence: TGTGCCAGCAGTGACTCAGGAACTAGCGGTTACAATGAGCAGTTCTTC. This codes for CASSDSGTSGYNEQFF.

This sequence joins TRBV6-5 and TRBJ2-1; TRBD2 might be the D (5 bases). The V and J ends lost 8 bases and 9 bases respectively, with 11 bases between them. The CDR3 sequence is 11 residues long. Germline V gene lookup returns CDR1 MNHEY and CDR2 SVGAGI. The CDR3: CASRVGGEQFF. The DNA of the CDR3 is TGTGCCAGCCGGGTAGGAGGTGAGCAGTTCTTC.

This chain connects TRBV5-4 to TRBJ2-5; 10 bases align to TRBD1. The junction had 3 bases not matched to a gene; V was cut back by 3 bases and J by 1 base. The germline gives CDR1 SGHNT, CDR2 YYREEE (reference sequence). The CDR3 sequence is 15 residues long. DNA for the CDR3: TGTGCCAGCAGCTGGGGACAGGGGACCCAAGAGACCCAGTACTTC. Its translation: CASSWGQGTQETQYF.

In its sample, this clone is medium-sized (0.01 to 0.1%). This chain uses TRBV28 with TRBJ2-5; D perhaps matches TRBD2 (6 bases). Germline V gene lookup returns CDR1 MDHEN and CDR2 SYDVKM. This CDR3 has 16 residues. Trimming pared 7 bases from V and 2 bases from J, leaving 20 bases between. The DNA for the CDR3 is TGTGCCAGCACTCCTTGGAGGGCCGAGGGACAAGAGACCCAGTACTTC. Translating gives CASTPWRAEGQETQYF.

For the CDR3, the DNA is TGTGCCAGCAGTTCGGTGAGTTGGAGTTCCTACGAGCAGTACTTC. This translates into CASSSVSWSSYEQYF. This chain links TRBV28 with TRBJ2-7; no clear D gene. Germline values: CDR1 MDHEN, CDR2 SYDVKM. Deletions cut 4 bases from V and 1 base from J, with 14 bases between. This CDR3 contains 15 residues.

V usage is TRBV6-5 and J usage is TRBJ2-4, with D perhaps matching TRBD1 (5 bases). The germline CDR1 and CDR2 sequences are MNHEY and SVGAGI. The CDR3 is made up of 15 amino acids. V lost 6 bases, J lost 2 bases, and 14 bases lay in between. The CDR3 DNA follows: TGTGCCAGCAGAACGTCCGTGGGGCCCAAAAACATTCAGTACTTC. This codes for CASRTSVGPKNIQYF.

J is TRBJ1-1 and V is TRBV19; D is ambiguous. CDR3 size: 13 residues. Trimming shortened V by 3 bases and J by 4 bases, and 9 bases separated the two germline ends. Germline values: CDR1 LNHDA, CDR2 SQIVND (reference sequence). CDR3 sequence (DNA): TGTGCCAGTAGTATTGGTGAGGGCACTGAAGCTTTCTTT. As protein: CASSIGEGTEAFF.

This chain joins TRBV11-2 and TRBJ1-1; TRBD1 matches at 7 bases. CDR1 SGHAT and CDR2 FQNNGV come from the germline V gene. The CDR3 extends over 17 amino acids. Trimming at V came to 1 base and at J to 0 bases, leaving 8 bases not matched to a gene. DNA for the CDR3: TGTGCCAGCAGCTTAGGGCCCGGGACAGATATGAACACTGAAGCTTTCTTT. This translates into CASSLGPGTDMNTEAFF. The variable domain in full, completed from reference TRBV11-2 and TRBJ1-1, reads EAGVAQSPRYKIIEKRQSVAFWCNPISGHATLYWYQQILGQGPKLLIQFQNNGVVDDSQLPKDRFSAERLKGVDSTLKIQPAKLEDSAVYLCASSLGPGTDMNTEAFFGQGTRLTVV.

CDR3 nucleotide sequence: TGTGCCAGCAGTTTAGATGGCGGAGCTAGCACAGATACGCAGTATTTT. It codes for CASSLDGGASTDTQYF. V and J are TRBV28 and TRBJ2-3; D not resolved. The germline gives CDR1 MDHEN, CDR2 SYDVKM. This CDR3 has 16 amino acids. Trimming stripped 2 bases from V and 0 bases from J, with 12 bases between.

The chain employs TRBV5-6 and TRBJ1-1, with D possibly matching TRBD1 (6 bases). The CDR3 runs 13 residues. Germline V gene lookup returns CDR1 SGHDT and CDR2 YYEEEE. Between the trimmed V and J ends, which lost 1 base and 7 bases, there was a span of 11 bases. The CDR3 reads CASSLPGQIEAFF. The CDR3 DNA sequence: TGTGCCAGCAGCTTGCCCGGACAGATTGAAGCTTTCTTT.

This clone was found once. DNA for the CDR3: TGTGCCAGCAGCCAGGGGGCTCAGCCCCAGCATTTT. Protein product: CASSQGAQPQHF. The chain uses TRBV7-9 and TRBJ1-5; 8 bases align to TRBD1. Germline CDR1 and CDR2: SEHNR and FQNEAQ (reference sequence). Unmatched junction bases numbered 0, after V lost 5 bases and J lost 6 bases. The CDR3 has 12 residues.

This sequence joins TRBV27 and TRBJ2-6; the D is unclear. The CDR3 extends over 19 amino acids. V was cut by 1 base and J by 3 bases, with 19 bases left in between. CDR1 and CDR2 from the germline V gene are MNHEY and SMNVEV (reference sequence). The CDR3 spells CASSLFWAVIFNGANVLTF. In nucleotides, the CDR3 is TGTGCCAGCAGTTTATTTTGGGCAGTAATCTTTAATGGGGCCAACGTCCTGACTTTC.

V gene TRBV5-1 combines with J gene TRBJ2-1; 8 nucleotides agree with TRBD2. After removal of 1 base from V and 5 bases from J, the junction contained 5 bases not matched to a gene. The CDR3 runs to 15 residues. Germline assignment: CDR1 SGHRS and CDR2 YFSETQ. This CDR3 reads CASSLRQGLDNEQFF. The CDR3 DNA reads TGCGCCAGCAGCTTGCGGCAGGGACTAGACAATGAGCAGTTCTTC.

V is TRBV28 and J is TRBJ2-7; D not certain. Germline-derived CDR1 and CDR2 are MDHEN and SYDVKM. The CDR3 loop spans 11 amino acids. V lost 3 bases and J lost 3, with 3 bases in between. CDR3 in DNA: TGTGCCAGCAGTTTTAACTACGAGCAGTACTTC. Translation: CASSFNYEQYF.

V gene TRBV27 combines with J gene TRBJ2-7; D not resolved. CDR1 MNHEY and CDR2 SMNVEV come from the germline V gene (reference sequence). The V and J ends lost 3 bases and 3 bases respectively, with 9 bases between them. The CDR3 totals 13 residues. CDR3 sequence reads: CASSLNSYYEQYF. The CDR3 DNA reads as TGTGCCAGCAGTTTGAACAGTTACTACGAGCAGTACTTC.

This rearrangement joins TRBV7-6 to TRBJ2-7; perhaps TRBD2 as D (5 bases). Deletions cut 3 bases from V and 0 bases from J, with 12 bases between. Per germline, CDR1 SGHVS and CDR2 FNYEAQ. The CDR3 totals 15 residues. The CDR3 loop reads CASSLGAGPSYEQYF. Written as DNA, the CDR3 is TGTGCCAGCAGCTTGGGTGCGGGCCCCTCCTACGAGCAGTACTTC.

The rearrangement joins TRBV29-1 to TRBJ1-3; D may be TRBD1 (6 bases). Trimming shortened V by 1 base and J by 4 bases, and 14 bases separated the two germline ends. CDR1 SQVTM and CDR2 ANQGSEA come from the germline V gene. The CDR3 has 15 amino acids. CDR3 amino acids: CSVEGWGRVGNTIYF. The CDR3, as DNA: TGCAGCGTTGAAGGCTGGGGGCGCGTCGGAAACACCATATATTTT. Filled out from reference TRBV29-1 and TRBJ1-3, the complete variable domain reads SAVISQKPSRDICQRGTSLTIQCQVDSQVTMMFWYRQQPGQSLTLIATANQGSEATYESGFVIDKFPISRPNLTFSTLTVSNMSPEDSSIYLCSVEGWGRVGNTIYFGEGSWLTVV.

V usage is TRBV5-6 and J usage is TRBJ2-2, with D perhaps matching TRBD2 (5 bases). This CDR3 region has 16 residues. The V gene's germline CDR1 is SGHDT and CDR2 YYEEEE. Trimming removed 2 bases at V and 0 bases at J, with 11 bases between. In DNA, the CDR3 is TGTGCCAGCAGCTTAGGAGGCGGCGCGAACACCGGGGAGCTGTTTTTT. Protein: CASSLGGGANTGELFF.

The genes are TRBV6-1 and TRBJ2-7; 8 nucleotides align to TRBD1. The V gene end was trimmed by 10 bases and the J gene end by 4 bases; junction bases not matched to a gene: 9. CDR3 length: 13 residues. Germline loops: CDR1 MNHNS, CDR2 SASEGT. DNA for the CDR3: TGTGCCACCGGACGGACAGGGACTTACGAGCAGTACTTC. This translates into CATGRTGTYEQYF.

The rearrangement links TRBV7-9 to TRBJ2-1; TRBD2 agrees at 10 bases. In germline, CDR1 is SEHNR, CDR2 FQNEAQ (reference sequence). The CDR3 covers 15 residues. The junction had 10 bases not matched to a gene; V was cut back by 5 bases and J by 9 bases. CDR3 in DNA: TGTGCCAGCAGCCCGACCGGGACTAGCGTCTCTGAGCAGTTCTTC. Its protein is CASSPTGTSVSEQFF.

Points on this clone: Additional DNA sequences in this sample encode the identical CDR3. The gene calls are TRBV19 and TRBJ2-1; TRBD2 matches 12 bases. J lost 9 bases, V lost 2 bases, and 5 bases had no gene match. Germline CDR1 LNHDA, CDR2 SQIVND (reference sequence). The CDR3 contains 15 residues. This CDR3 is CASSIWLAGGVEQFF. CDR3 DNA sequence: TGTGCCAGTAGTATATGGCTAGCGGGGGGGGTTGAGCAGTTCTTC.

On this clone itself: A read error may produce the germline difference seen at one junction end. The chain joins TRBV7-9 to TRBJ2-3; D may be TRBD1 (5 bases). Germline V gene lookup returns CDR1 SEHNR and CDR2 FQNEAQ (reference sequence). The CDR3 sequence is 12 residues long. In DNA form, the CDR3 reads TGTGCCAGCAGCTCCACAGGTGGTCCTCCGAATTTT. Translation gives CASSSTGGPPNF.

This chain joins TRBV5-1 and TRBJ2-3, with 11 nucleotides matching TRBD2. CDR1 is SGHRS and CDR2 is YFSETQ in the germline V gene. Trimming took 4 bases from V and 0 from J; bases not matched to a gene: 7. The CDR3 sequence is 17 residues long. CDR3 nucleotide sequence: TGCGCCAGCAGCCGGACTAGCGGGCTTGAAAGCACAGATACGCAGTATTTT. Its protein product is CASSRTSGLESTDTQYF.